This TCR beta chain was retrieved from a study of cytomegalovirus exposure and HLA in healthy donors. Findings and limits, study-wide: What a later analysis showed was that several of the most significant clusters appeared linked to common viral pathogens. In most subjects, TCR beta sequences reportedly gave accurate predictions of HLA-A and HLA-B alleles.

This clone was detected only once. No antigen is known for it. Use of 60 Vbeta and 13 Jbeta primers characterized the PCR. Sequencing was performed with immunoSEQ multiplex PCR; in TCRdb, only in-frame clones are kept and a portion is missing. The table records some 96,000 clones, around 76% of them present only once. Healthy bone marrow donors made up the donor group. CDR3 length equals 14 residues. V trimming: 5 bases; J trimming: 5 bases; junction bases outside the gene matches: 9. Germline assignment: CDR1 SGHTA and CDR2 FQGNSA. The receptor was isolated from a woman aged 55 to 70 in good health and CMV-seropositive. The V call is TRBV7-2, the J call TRBJ2-7; 7 bases are a match to TRBD1. Sequenced: PBMCs. CDR3 coding DNA: TGTGCCAGCAGCATAAGACAGGGTTTCAACGAGCAGTACTTC. Protein sequence: CASSIRQGFNEQYF.